This T cell receptor beta chain was found in a study of shared clonotypes between healthy human individuals. Whole-study findings and limits: Clonotype sharing among donors, it was expected, would be affected by sequencing depth.

Concerning this clone: The antigen is undetermined.

Several immunoSEQ plates received, in even portions, the genomic DNA of each subset. Approximately 200 ng DNA, 25,000 to 30,000 T cell genomes, went into each sorted-subset replicate PCR. Clones were read by immunoSEQ multiplex PCR, and TCRdb kept only the in-frame ones, dropping some. The sample carries around 2,100,000 clones, just under 95% recorded once. CDR3 length: 16 amino acids. V was pared by 7 bases and J by 5 bases, with 12 bases of the junction left unmatched. In germline, CDR1 is SQVTM, CDR2 ANQGSEA. CD45RO-negative, CCR7-selected cells formed the naive CD8 fraction, which excluded terminally differentiated effector memory CD45RA+ cells.

The receptor comes from a man aged 18 to 30 in good health. V gene TRBV29-1 combines with J gene TRBJ2-2; 11 nucleotides agree with TRBD2. The sample consisted of naive CD8+ T cells sorted from blood. CDR3 in DNA: TGCAGCGCCAGACTAGCGGGGCCAGCCTCGACCGGGGAGCTGTTTTTT. It codes for CSARLAGPASTGELFF.